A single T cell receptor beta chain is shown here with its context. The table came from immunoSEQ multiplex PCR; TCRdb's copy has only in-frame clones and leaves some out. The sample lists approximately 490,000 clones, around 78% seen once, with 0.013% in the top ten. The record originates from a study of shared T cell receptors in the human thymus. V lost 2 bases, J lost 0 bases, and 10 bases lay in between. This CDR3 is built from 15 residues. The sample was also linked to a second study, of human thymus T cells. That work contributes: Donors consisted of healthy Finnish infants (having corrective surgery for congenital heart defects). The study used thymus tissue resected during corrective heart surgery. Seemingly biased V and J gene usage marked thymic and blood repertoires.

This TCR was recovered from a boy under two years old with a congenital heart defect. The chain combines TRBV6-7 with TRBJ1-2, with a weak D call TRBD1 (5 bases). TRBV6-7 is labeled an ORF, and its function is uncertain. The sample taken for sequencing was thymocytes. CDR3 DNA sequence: TGTGCCAGCAGTTACATCAGGGTCCCTAACTATGGCTACACCTTC. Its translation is CASSYIRVPNYGYTF.